This T cell receptor beta chain came from a study of T-cell memory formation after mild COVID-19. Study-wide results and limits: Clones contracting over day 15 to 85 were CD4/CD8 balanced, with later expanders leaning CD4+.

The CDR3 extends over 13 amino acids. V was clipped by 4 bases and J by 8 bases, with 9 bases between them. Per germline, CDR1 MGHRA and CDR2 YSYEKL. TCRdb independently ran MiXCR on the 5' RACE reads; one entry per CDR3 protein. The table has 290,000 or so distinct CDR3 sequences, roughly a fifth seen once. To note about this clonotype: Its specificity is unknown.

The sequence was obtained from a man between 18 and 29 years old who had mild COVID-19 (a few samples of this study predate the infection). Cell type and time point are not known. J is TRBJ1-6 and V is TRBV4-1; D gene uncertain. The specimen sequenced was PBMCs or a T cell subset sorted from them (not recorded which). For the CDR3, the DNA is TGCGCCAGCAGCCTCTGGACTGATTCACCCCTCCACTTT. Protein: CASSLWTDSPLHF.